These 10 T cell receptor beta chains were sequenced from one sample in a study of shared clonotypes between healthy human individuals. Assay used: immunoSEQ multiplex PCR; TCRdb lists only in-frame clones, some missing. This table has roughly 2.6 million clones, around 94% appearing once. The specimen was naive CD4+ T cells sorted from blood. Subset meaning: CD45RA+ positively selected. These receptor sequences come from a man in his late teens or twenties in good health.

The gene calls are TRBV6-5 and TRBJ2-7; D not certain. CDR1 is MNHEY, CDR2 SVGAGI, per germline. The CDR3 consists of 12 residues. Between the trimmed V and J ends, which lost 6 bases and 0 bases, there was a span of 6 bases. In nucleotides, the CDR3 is TGTGCCAGCAGGGCGATCTCCTACGAGCAGTACTTC. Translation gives CASRAISYEQYF.

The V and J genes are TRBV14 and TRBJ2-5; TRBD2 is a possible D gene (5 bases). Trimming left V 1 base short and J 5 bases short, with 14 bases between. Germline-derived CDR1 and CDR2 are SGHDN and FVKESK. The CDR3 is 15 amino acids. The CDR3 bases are TGTGCCAGCAGCCAAGGGCCGGTTCGAGGGGAGACCCAGTACTTC. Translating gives CASSQGPVRGETQYF.

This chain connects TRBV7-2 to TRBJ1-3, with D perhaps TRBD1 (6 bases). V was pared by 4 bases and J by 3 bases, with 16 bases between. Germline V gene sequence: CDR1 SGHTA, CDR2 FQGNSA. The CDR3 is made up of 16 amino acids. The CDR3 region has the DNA TGTGCCAGCAGCTACTACAGGGTTTCAAGTGGAAACACCATATATTTT. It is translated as CASSYYRVSSGNTIYF.

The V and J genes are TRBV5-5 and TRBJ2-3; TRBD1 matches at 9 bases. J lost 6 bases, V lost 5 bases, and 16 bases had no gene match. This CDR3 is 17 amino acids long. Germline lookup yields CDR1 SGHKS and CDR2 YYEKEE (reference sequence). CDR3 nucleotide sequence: TGTGCCAGCAGTTTGAGGGACAGGGTATGGGTGGCCGATACGCAGTATTTT. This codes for CASSLRDRVWVADTQYF.

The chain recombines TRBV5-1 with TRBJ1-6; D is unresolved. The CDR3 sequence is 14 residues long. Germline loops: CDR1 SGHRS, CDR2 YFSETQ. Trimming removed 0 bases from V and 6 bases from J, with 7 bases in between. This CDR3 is CASSLVQPNSPLHF. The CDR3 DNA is TGCGCCAGCAGCTTGGTTCAGCCTAATTCACCCCTCCACTTT.

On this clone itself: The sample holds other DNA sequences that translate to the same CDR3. CDR3 amino acids: CASSYSTGTYEQYF. CDR3 nucleotide sequence: TGTGCCAGCAGTTACTCGACAGGCACCTACGAGCAGTACTTC. This chain uses TRBV6-5 with TRBJ2-7; TRBD1 might be the D (6 bases). The germline V gene has CDR1 MNHEY and CDR2 SVGAGI. The length of the CDR3 is 14 residues. V shed 0 bases and J shed 2 bases, with 8 bases lying between them.

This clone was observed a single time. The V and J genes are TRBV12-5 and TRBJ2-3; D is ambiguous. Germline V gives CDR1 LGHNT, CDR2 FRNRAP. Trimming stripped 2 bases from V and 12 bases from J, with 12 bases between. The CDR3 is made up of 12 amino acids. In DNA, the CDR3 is TGTGCTAGTGGTTTGAGGGCGGACCACCAGTATTTT. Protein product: CASGLRADHQYF.

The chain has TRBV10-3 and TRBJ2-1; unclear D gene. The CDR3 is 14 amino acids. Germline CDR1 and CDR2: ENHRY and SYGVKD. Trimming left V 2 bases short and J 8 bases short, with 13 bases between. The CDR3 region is CAISEPLLGYEQFF. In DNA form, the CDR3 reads TGTGCCATCAGTGAGCCCCTCCTAGGCTATGAGCAGTTCTTC.

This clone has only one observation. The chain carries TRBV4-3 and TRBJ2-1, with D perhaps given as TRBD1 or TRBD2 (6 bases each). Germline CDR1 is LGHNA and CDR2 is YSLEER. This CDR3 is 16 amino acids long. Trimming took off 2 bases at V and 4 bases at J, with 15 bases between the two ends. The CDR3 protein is CASSQTLGGLYNEQFF. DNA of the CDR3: TGCGCCAGCAGCCAAACCCTAGGGGGACTTTACAATGAGCAGTTCTTC.

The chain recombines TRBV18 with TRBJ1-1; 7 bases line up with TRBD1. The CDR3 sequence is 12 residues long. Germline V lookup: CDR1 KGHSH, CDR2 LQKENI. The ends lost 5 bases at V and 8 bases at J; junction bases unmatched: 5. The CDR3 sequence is CASSDRVWEAFF. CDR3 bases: TGTGCCAGCTCAGACAGGGTTTGGGAAGCTTTCTTT.